This T cell receptor (beta chain) is drawn from a study of blood T cells in healthy people across ages (dated by TCRdb to 2013 to 2016). For the wider study: Template switching captured roughly one uniquely barcoded TCR beta cDNA molecule per two T cells in model experiments. Using deep sequencing normalized with unique cDNA molecular identifiers, the study measured how TCR beta repertoire diversity changes with age. Four age groups were formed from the donors: young (average approximately 17 years), middle-aged (approximately 39), aged (around 62) and long-lived (approximately 78). To avoid experimental bias, donors of different ages were randomly spread across the sequencing lanes. Using the same blood draw, the study looked at two additional independent replicas of 1 million unique cDNA reads for two donors, one aged 18 to 30 and the other aged 80 or older.

The library was produced with 5' RACE. The instrument was an Illumina HiSeq 2500. A second about 7 to 11 cycle PCR used a sample-barcoded 5' primer and a J-beta primer mix. A template-switch 5' adaptor carrying 12 random nucleotides introduced a unique molecular identifier onto each TCR beta cDNA molecule. Each sample yielded at least 2.5 million CDR3-containing paired-end reads. First-strand cDNA synthesis was performed from all RNA using the Mint cDNA synthesis kit, with priming by a TRBC-specific oligonucleotide. All cDNA was treated with uracil-DNA glycosylase and then went through a first 18-cycle PCR with the universal primers M1SS and BC2_uni_R. On the authors' methods: For normalization, 1 million high-quality reads, each with a distinct molecular identifier, were randomly selected from each sample. Reads with shared molecular identifiers were discarded instead of being binned into consensus sequences. CDR3 identification, clonotype clustering and error correction used MiTCR with a Q25 quality threshold and the strictest error-elimination algorithm. A nonparametric unseen species model using Euler transformation provided a lower-bound estimate of total TCR beta diversity. Clones were called with MiXCR by TCRdb after fastp trimmed the public reads at Q25, and only in-frame beta chains were retained. Rows are combined by CDR3 protein, so each entry shows the most common genes and DNA. The V and J calls and clone size are TCRdb's, not the authors'. The sample profile shows about 1.6 million distinct CDR3 sequences; roughly 32% of them were found once. The ten largest make up approximately 10% of the sample.

Concerning this clonotype: It lacks a known antigen. No base quality values were provided; no much bigger clone lies one nucleotide off.

Donors were 39 systemically healthy Caucasian individuals from Russia aged 6 to 90 years. Ten milliliters of peripheral blood were drawn from each donor into EDTA-treated Vacutainer tubes. Ficoll-Paque density-gradient centrifugation was used to isolate PBMCs, with at least 7 million per sample. Total RNA was extracted from PBMCs with Trizol reagent, with at least 5.5 micrograms obtained per sample. For every donor, an aliquot of PBMCs went through flow cytometry to measure the percentages of naive CD45RAhigh/CD27high T cells. What the work shows at the level of the full study, not this receptor alone: Observed TCR beta diversity correlated strongly with the percentage of naive T cells measured by flow cytometry. As age increased, observed TCR beta diversity per million T cells dropped in a roughly linear way, and a significant reduction was already evident by age around 41. The long-lived group showed more naive CD4+ T cells, fewer expanded clones and increased TCR diversity than the aged group, suggesting age selection. Estimates of total diversity based on one million sequenced T cells were considered lower bounds and underestimates. Bulk unsorted PBMC profiling prevented conclusive comparison of naive and antigen-experienced compartments. Donor CMV infection status was unknown, potentially confounding age-related changes in expanded clonotypes.

The CDR3 runs 14 amino acids, cysteine and phenylalanine included. Solely the CDR3 DNA is kept, with 42 bases framed from the first base. Deletion took 1 base off V and 1 base off J, with a span of 8 bases between the germline ends. As encoded in the germline V gene, CDR1 is SGHDN while CDR2 is FVKESK. What was sequenced was blood. Recombination joined TRBV14 with TRBJ2-7, with no confident D gene call. The receptor was isolated from a woman aged 25-40 years in good health. This receptor carries the CDR3 CASSQASESYEQYF. Read as DNA, the sequence is TGTGCCAGCAGCCAAGCCTCGGAGTCCTACGAGCAGTACTTC.